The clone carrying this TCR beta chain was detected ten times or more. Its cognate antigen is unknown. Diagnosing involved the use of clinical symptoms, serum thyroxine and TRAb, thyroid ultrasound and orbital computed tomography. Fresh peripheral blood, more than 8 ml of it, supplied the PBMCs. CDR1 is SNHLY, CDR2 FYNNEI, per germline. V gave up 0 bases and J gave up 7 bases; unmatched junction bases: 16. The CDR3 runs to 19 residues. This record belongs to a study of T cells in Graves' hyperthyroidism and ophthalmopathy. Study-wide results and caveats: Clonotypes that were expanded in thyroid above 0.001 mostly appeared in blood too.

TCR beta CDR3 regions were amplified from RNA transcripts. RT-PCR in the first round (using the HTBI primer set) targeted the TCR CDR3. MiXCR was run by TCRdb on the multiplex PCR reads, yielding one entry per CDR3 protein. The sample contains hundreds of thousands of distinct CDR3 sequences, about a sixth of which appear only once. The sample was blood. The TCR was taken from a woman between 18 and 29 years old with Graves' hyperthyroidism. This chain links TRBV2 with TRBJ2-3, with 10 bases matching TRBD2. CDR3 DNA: TGTGCCAGCAGTGAAGCGCTTGAAAGCGGGGGGGGAGAGGCGTATACGCAGTATTTT. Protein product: CASSEALESGGGEAYTQYF.